The T cell receptor beta chain described here comes from a study of cytomegalovirus exposure and HLA in healthy donors. CDR1 is LGHNA and CDR2 is YSLEER in the germline V gene. V was clipped by 0 bases and J by 0 bases, with 12 bases between them. The CDR3 is made up of 17 amino acids. Clones were sequenced by immunoSEQ multiplex PCR, and TCRdb holds only the in-frame ones, with some missing. The table records 250,000 to 400,000 clones, 88% of them present only once. The rearrangement joins TRBV4-3 to TRBJ2-1; D may be TRBD1 (6 bases). This TCR came from a young man in good health and CMV-seronegative. The sequenced sample was PBMCs. CDR3 amino acids: CASSQEGDTYSYNEQFF. CDR3 sequence (DNA): TGCGCCAGCAGCCAAGAAGGGGACACCTACTCCTACAATGAGCAGTTCTTC.